Here is one T cell receptor (beta chain) with its context. It lacks a known antigen. No per-base quality is available; no much larger clone lies one base away. The CDR3, from cysteine to phenylalanine, totals 14 residues. Only CDR3 DNA is held: 42 bases, read in frame from base 1. At the junction V is shortened by 8 bases and J by 5 bases, with 19 bases in between. The germline V gene yields MNHEY for CDR1 and SVGEGT for CDR2. This sample is drawn from a study of T-cell memory formation after mild COVID-19 (dated by TCRdb to the early 2020s). Some background on the complete study: TCR sequence clusters from the two donors were largely donor specific. Two young, previously healthy adult volunteers made up the cohort, one male and one female. T-cell clones expanding and contracting after mild COVID-19 in two donors were tracked by longitudinal TCRalpha and TCRbeta repertoire sequencing.

Ficoll-Paque density gradient centrifugation was the method used to isolate PBMCs. The paper's findings and limits, for the study overall: The study included only a couple of mild cases, and larger cohorts that include severe cases with pre-infection samples were judged to be necessary. The detection of some responding clones in pre-infection memory suggests that pre-existing cross-reactive memory T cells joined the SARS-CoV-2 response. Clones that contracted from day 15 to 85 showed balanced CD4/CD8 phenotypes, whereas a second wave of clones that expanded from day 15 to 37 leaned towards CD4+. Contracting CD4+ clones were found mainly in CM and EM memory subsets, while CD8+ clones were enriched in EMRA. SARS-CoV-2 specificity of the second-wave clones peaking on day 37 was not confirmed.

The sequencer was an Illumina NovaSeq 6000. TCRalpha and TCRbeta cDNA libraries were built by 5'RACE with constant-segment primers, adding sample barcodes and unique molecular identifiers. Trizol reagent was used to extract RNA from every sample. Library amplification was performed in two PCR steps, and a second sample barcode and Illumina TruSeq adapters were introduced in the second step. Sequencing of libraries was performed on an Illumina NovaSeq with 2 x 150 bp paired-end reads. Regarding the original processing steps: With migec v1.2.7, reads were demultiplexed and then collapsed into UMI-guided consensus sequences. Using mixcr v2.1.11, the UMI consensuses were aligned to TRA and TRB V and J templates and assembled into clonotypes. Expanded or contracted clonotypes were those called significant by both edgeR and NoisET, with noise models trained on biological replicates. edgeR calls used a false discovery rate-adjusted p below 0.01 and a log2 fold-change threshold of 1. As an exploratory analysis of dynamics, max-normalized trajectories of the 1000 most abundant clonotypes were examined with PCA combined with hierarchical clustering. Each responding clone was given a CD4 or CD8 phenotype based on the CD4+ and CD8+ repertoires, which had been sequenced separately. TCRdb itself trimmed the public reads at Q25 with fastp, ran MiXCR and retained productive beta chains. Entries that share a CDR3 protein sequence are merged under the most common genes and DNA. The V and J calls and clone size are TCRdb's, not the authors'. Present in this sample are about 340,000 distinct CDR3 sequences, less than 25% of which were seen just once. The ten most abundant clones make up 21% of the sample.

Material for sequencing was PBMCs or a T cell subset sorted from them (not recorded which). This TCR was sampled from a man aged 18 to 30 who had mild COVID-19 (a few samples of this study predate the infection). The sample titles of this study are shuffled in the database, so cell type and time point are left out; the donor was told from shared clones. The V and J segments used are TRBV6-2 or TRBV6-3 and TRBJ2-7, with the D assignment possibly TRBD1 or TRBD2, given 5 matching bases for each. The CDR3 in this case is CASCNGAYAHEQYF. The nucleotide sequence is TGTGCCAGCTGTAACGGGGCCTACGCCCACGAGCAGTACTTC.